This TCR beta chain was sequenced in a study of memory CD4+ T cells and cytomegalovirus serostatus. The sort gate was single viable CD3+CD4+CD8-CD45RO+ cells for memory CD4+ T cells. As originally analysed: Out-of-frame sequences were removed, leaving a few million distinct TCRbeta sequences. Clones were read by immunoSEQ multiplex PCR, and TCRdb kept only the in-frame ones, dropping some. From that table come the V and J calls and clone size; the DNA was used to work out D and trimming. The sample records tens of thousands of clones, about 82% being singletons. Sequenced material: memory CD4+ T cells from blood. This TCR derives from an adult in good health and CMV-seronegative.

The CDR3 DNA is TGTGCCTGGAGAAGATCGGGGGTAGGGGAGCTGTTTTTT. It codes for CAWRRSGVGELFF. The chain is built from TRBV30 and TRBJ2-2; a weak D match, TRBD2 (6 bases). With 3 bases removed from V and 8 bases from J, the gap between germline ends came to 13 bases. This CDR3 is 13 amino acids long. CDR1 is GTSNPN and CDR2 is SVGIG in the germline V gene (reference sequence).